This T cell receptor (beta chain) was identified in a study of T cell repertoires in cytomegalovirus infection (dated by TCRdb to between 2019 and 2020). Describing the broader study: Alongside well-studied HLA-B-restricted epitopes, the peptide stimulations were aimed at recently identified HLA-C-restricted CMV epitopes, whose presentation resists viral immunomodulation. The HLA type of each donor mattered for the analysis, because public TCR beta signatures pointed to carriage of CMV infection along with the matching HLA type. Overall study outcomes, separate from this receptor: The ex vivo response was dominated by HLA-C-restricted CMV-specific TCR beta clonotypes, which also provided the single most frequent clonotype in two of eight donors. Carriers of CMV infection plus the relevant HLA type were discriminated by the cumulative frequency of public TCR beta family members in the study cohort and in an independent approximately 340-donor cohort.

The meaning of the sample's treatment or condition label: in vitro stimulation with specific CMV peptide epitopes to enrich CMV-specific T cells. Sequenced on an Illumina HiSeq 1500. TCRdb reanalyzed the raw reads on its own, using fastp at Q25 for trimming and MiXCR for clone calling, and kept in-frame beta chains. A single entry per CDR3 protein holds the most common genes and DNA from its merged rows. Here the sample has about 700,000 distinct CDR3 sequences; around 31% occur a single time. The ten largest clones add up to 15% to 20% of the sample. This clonotype was found a few times. Its specific antigen is unknown. There are no base qualities to consult, and no much larger clone falls within one base. Germline trimming amounts to 4 bases on V and 7 bases on J, with 7 as the count of junction bases outside the gene matches. From its cysteine to its phenylalanine, the CDR3 spans 14 amino acids. The sequence is cut down to CDR3 DNA, 42 bases in frame from base 1. Per the germline V gene, SGHVS is the CDR1 and FQNEAQ is the CDR2.

The V gene is TRBV7-8 and the J gene is TRBJ2-1, with 7 bases matching TRBD1. The TCR comes from a human donor in good health (CMV status not recorded). Some clones in this sample may be carry-over from other donors' samples. Material: cultured PBMCs, obtained from culture after CMV antigen stimulation. The base sequence is TGTGCCAGCAGCTCCCGGGACAGTCTGAATGAGCAGTTCTTC. Its translation reads: CASSSRDSLNEQFF.